The table lists the clone carrying this T cell receptor beta chain with many counts. What it binds is unknown. The ends were cut back, 0 bases at V and 11 bases at J, with 12 bases in the middle. CDR3 size: 13 residues. Germline loops: CDR1 SGHDT, CDR2 YYEEEE. The sample originates from a study of identical twins. Regarding the study as a whole: Twins showed weaker excess sharing in their beta out-of-frame sequences.

TCRdb ran MiXCR on the 5' RACE reads and lists one entry per CDR3 protein. The sample lists roughly 250,000 distinct CDR3 sequences, 7.5% occurring once. This same sample was also part of a study on yellow fever vaccine responses in identical twins.

The chain has TRBV5-6 and TRBJ2-1, with D hard to call. The origin of this receptor is a woman aged 18-29 years in good health. Sequenced sample: CD8+ T cells sorted from blood. CDR3 bases: TGTGCCAGCAGCTTGGGGAGCTGGGGTCAGCAGTTCTTC. This gives the protein CASSLGSWGQQFF.